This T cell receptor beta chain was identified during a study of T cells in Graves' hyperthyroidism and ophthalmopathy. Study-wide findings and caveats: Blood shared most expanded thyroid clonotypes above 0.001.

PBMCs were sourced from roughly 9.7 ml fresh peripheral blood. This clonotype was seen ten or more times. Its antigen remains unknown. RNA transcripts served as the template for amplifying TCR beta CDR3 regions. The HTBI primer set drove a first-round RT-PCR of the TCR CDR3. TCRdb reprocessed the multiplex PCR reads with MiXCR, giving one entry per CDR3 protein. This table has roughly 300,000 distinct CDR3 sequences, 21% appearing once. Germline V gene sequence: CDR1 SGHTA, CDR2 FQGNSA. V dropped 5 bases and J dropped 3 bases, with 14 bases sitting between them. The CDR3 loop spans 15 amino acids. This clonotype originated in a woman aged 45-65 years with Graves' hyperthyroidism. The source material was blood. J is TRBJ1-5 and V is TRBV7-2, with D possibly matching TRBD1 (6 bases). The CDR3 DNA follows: TGTGCCAGCAGCCGTTGGGGGGCGATCAATCAGCCCCAGCATTTT. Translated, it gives CASSRWGAINQPQHF. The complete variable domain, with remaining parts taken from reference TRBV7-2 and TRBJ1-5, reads GAGVSQSPSNKVTEKGKDVELRCDPISGHTALYWYRQSLGQGLEFLIYFQGNSAPDKSGLPSDRFSAERTGGSVSTLTIQRTQQEDSAVYLCASSRWGAINQPQHFGDGTRLSIL.